The clone carrying this T cell receptor beta chain was found a few times. The antigen is not known. This record comes from a study of glioma-infiltrating T cells. Study findings and constraints: Tissue-blood divergence was below expectation in non-neoplastic patients, above in gliomas. Only very few CDR3 sequences appeared in both tissue and blood.

The V end was cut by 2 bases, the J end by 6 bases, with 14 bases between. Germline V CDR1 and CDR2: SEHNR, FQNEAQ (reference sequence). This CDR3 region has 15 residues. Using RNA template, CDR3s of TCR alpha and beta were amplified with iRepertoire arm-PCR. Input was roughly 100-450 ng of tissue mRNA or PBMC total RNA. TCRdb analysed the multiplex PCR reads with MiXCR anew, one entry per CDR3 protein. The table lists 100,000 to 150,000 distinct CDR3 sequences, roughly 24% of them singletons. Specimen: glioma tissue, nonneoplastic brain tissue, or PBMCs (not recorded which). The receptor's source is a human donor with low-grade glioma or glioblastoma, undergoing nonglioma brain surgery, or in good health (not recorded which). The chain couples TRBV7-9 to TRBJ2-1; D is unresolved. This chain's CDR3 is CASSLPSTLLNEQFF. CDR3 DNA: TGTGCCAGCAGCTTACCCTCGACTCTCCTCAATGAGCAGTTCTTC.